Presented here are 16 T cell receptor beta chains from one specimen sequenced in a study of blood T cell repertoires in COVID-19. Using immunoSEQ multiplex PCR, the repertoire was profiled, and TCRdb retains in-frame clones only, with some absent. The sample includes roughly 72,000 clones, about 81% seen only once; the top ten take roughly an eighth. The source material was peripheral blood. These receptor sequences come from a woman older than 75 with acute or convalescent COVID-19.

This chain connects TRBV21-1 to TRBJ1-1; TRBD1, the table's D call, was not compared with the DNA. TRBV21-1 counts as a pseudogene. The length of the CDR3 is 13 residues. This chain's CDR3 is CASNKVGDREAFF. CDR3 DNA sequence: TGTGCCAGCAACAAAGTTGGGGACAGAGAAGCTTTCTTT.

This chain links TRBV11-2 with TRBJ2-3, with TRBD1 matching 10 bases. J gave up 5 bases and V 0 bases, and 11 bases lay outside the gene matches. Germline V CDR1 and CDR2: SGHAT, FQNNGV. The CDR3 loop spans 18 amino acids. The CDR3 region is CASSLDVTGGPALDTQYF. The CDR3 coding sequence is TGTGCCAGCAGCTTAGATGTGACAGGGGGCCCCGCGCTAGATACGCAGTATTTT.

The rearrangement joins TRBV3-1 (or the pseudogene TRBV3-2) to TRBJ1-1; D gene unclear. Per germline, CDR1 LGHDT and CDR2 YNNKEL (reference sequence). The CDR3 sequence is 13 residues long. V lost 2 bases and J lost 4, with 8 bases in between. Here the CDR3 reads CASSQMGSTEAFF. The DNA of the CDR3 is TGTGCCAGCAGCCAAATGGGGAGCACTGAAGCTTTCTTT.

The chain employs TRBV29-1 and TRBJ2-2, with TRBD1 matching 10 bases. Germline V gene sequence: CDR1 SQVTM, CDR2 ANQGSEA. With 7 bases clipped from V and 6 bases from J, the junction kept 5 bases outside the gene matches. The CDR3 totals 13 residues. The CDR3 DNA sequence: TGCAGCGGCGGGACAGGGGTGTCCGGGGAGCTGTTTTTT. Its translation is CSGGTGVSGELFF.

The chain recombines TRBV24-1 with TRBJ1-2, with TRBD1 matching over 9 bases. Looked up from germline, CDR1 is KGHDR and CDR2 is SFDVKD. Trimming at V came to 6 bases and at J to 2 bases, leaving 3 bases not matched to a gene. The CDR3 is made up of 14 amino acids. The CDR3 nucleotides read TGTGCCACCAGTTTCGGGACAGGGAACTATGGCTACACCTTC. It is translated as CATSFGTGNYGYTF.

The J gene is TRBJ2-7, the V gene TRBV3-1 (or the pseudogene TRBV3-2); weak D call: TRBD2 (6 bases). The CDR3 has 14 amino acids. Germline V gene lookup returns CDR1 LGHDT and CDR2 YNNKEL (reference sequence). Trimming pared 7 bases from V and 3 bases from J, leaving 16 bases between. The CDR3 bases are TGTGCCAGCACCTCGACTCCGGGAGTCTACGAGCAGTACTTC. Protein: CASTSTPGVYEQYF.

The chain combines TRBV7-8 with TRBJ1-1; no reliable D call. Germline V CDR1 and CDR2: SGHVS, FQNEAQ. The CDR3 contains 12 residues. With 0 bases removed from V and 9 bases from J, the gap between germline ends came to 8 bases. CDR3 bases: TGTGCCAGCAGCTTAGCGGCTGAAAAAGCTTTCTTT. Translation: CASSLAAEKAFF.

The J gene is TRBJ2-7, the V gene TRBV11-1; 7 bases line up with TRBD1. This CDR3 has 14 residues. Germline CDR1 and CDR2: SGHAT and FQDESV (reference sequence). The trim removed 5 bases at V and 1 base at J, leaving 5 bases unmatched. The CDR3 bases are TGTGCCAGCAGCCCCCGGGACAGATCCTACGAGCAGTACTTC. Amino acid sequence: CASSPRDRSYEQYF.

The chain carries TRBV2 and TRBJ2-5; TRBD2 is a possible D gene (5 bases). Germline loops: CDR1 SNHLY, CDR2 FYNNEI. V lost 7 bases, J lost 3 bases, and 18 bases lay in between. The CDR3 contains 15 residues. CDR3 nucleotides: TGTGCCAGCATCGAGGGCCAGATACGAAAAGAGACCCAGTACTTC. Translated, it gives CASIEGQIRKETQYF.

The V call is TRBV5-6, the J call TRBJ1-1, with TRBD1 as a possible D gene (5 bases). Germline CDR1 is SGHDT and CDR2 is YYEEEE. The CDR3 consists of 14 residues. Between the trimmed V and J ends, which lost 4 bases and 0 bases, there was a span of 10 bases. The CDR3 here is CASSRPGMNTEAFF. DNA of the CDR3: TGTGCCAGCAGCCGTCCAGGGATGAACACTGAAGCTTTCTTT.

The J gene is TRBJ1-4, the V gene TRBV7-6; tentatively, D is TRBD1 (6 bases). This CDR3 region has 16 residues. CDR1 SGHVS and CDR2 FNYEAQ come from the germline V gene. The V end was cut by 0 bases, the J end by 7 bases, with 15 bases between. The CDR3 spells CASSLAWAGASEKLFF. The CDR3 coding sequence is TGTGCCAGCAGCTTAGCGTGGGCAGGGGCTAGTGAAAAACTGTTTTTT.

V usage is TRBV28 and J usage is TRBJ1-2; 9 nucleotides match TRBD1. Germline assignment: CDR1 MDHEN and CDR2 SYDVKM. Trimming took 5 bases from V and 5 from J; bases not matched to a gene: 3. The CDR3 totals 13 residues. The CDR3 here is CASSLGQGYGYTF. Written as DNA, the CDR3 is TGTGCCAGCAGTCTTGGACAGGGGTATGGCTACACCTTC.

The chain employs TRBV7-3 and TRBJ2-5; a possible D gene is TRBD1 (5 bases). V gave up 2 bases and J gave up 7 bases, with 14 bases separating them. Germline CDR1 and CDR2: SGHTA and FQGTGA. The CDR3 is made up of 14 amino acids. CDR3 bases: TGTGCCAGCAGCTTACAGGGCGACTCGAGGACCCAGTACTTC. As protein: CASSLQGDSRTQYF.

This sequence joins TRBV28 and TRBJ2-1, with 8 bases lining up with TRBD1. The CDR3 length is 16 residues. Trimming removed 6 bases from V and 0 bases from J; junction bases left unmatched: 7. In germline, CDR1 is MDHEN, CDR2 SYDVKM. This CDR3 reads CASRSPGGSSYNEQFF. CDR3 in DNA: TGTGCCAGCAGATCCCCAGGGGGCAGCTCCTACAATGAGCAGTTCTTC.

Turning to this clone: The sample carries other DNA sequences with the same CDR3. The J gene is TRBJ2-1, the V gene TRBV20-1; 13 positions match TRBD2. In germline, CDR1 is DFQATT, CDR2 SNEGSKA (reference sequence). This CDR3 is 15 amino acids long. V lost 3 bases to trimming and J lost 5 bases; unmatched junction nucleotides: 4. In DNA, the CDR3 is TGCAGTGCTAGTCGAGGGACTAGCGGGAACAATGAGCAGTTCTTC. This sequence encodes CSASRGTSGNNEQFF.

This clone occurred a few times. The chain combines TRBV12-3 or TRBV12-4 with TRBJ1-1, with a tentative D call TRBD1 (5 bases). V lost 5 bases and J lost 10, with 14 bases in between. CDR3 size: 12 residues. The CDR3 here is CASSPGRVAAFF. The CDR3 nucleotides are TGTGCCAGCAGTCCTGGCAGGGTTGCAGCTTTCTTT.